This T cell receptor (beta chain) was captured by sequencing in a study of cytomegalovirus exposure and HLA in healthy donors. Across the whole study: Unique TCRs from HLA-typed donors, 65 million to 85 million of them, were held in an early data release. Study findings and constraints: For presence/absence analyses, sequencing depth was assumed to be roughly uniform across donors. Specificity of a few CMV-associated chains for CMV antigens was verified in vitro. A few V segments could not be told apart, such as TRBV6-2 and TRBV6-3, and were left out.

To note about this clone: Its specificity is not known.

Germline V CDR1 and CDR2: ENHRY, SYGVKD. With V trimmed by 0 bases and J by 6 bases, 1 base remained unmatched. The CDR3 is made up of 14 amino acids. 13 Jbeta primers and 60 Vbeta primers were used for the PCR. Measured with immunoSEQ multiplex PCR; TCRdb has only the in-frame clones, and not every one. The sample consists of 150,000 to 180,000 clones, about 80% of them appearing once. The rearrangement uses TRBV10-3 and TRBJ2-7; 11 bases map to TRBD1. This TCR was recovered from a man aged 25-45 years in good health and CMV-seropositive. Specimen: PBMCs. The CDR3 reads CAISESGTGGEQYF. The CDR3 nucleotides are TGTGCCATCAGTGAGTCCGGGACAGGGGGCGAGCAGTACTTC.